Described below is a single T cell receptor (beta chain) sequence and its context. The CDR3 runs to 14 residues. Germline V gene sequence: CDR1 SQVTM, CDR2 ANQGSEA. V was clipped by 5 bases and J by 4 bases; unmatched bases: 6. This specimen comes from a study of blood T cell repertoires in COVID-19. Study as a whole: The origin of the acute and convalescent COVID-19 samples was the United States, Italy and Spain. T cells, B-cell-depleted T cells, or PBMCs provided the cDNA or gDNA that served as material.

As originally analysed: It was from reference gene primer amplification that nucleated cell counts were estimated. Produced via immunoSEQ multiplex PCR; TCRdb's table is partial and in-frame only. That table supplies the V and J calls and clone size; D and trimming were determined from the DNA. The data hold 200,000 to 250,000 clones, with 84% observed a single time. This chain joins TRBV29-1 and TRBJ2-7, with 12 nucleotides matching TRBD2. The TCR comes from a man in his fifties or sixties with active or convalescent COVID-19. What was sequenced was peripheral blood. The CDR3 DNA reads TGCAGCGTTTCTAGGACTAGCGGGATGTACGAGCAGTACTTC. Protein product: CSVSRTSGMYEQYF.